The 29 T cell receptor beta chains below all came from one sample that was sequenced in a study of shared clonotypes between healthy human individuals (dated by TCRdb to the early 2020s). Libraries came from the immunoSEQ multiplex PCR assay. TCRdb carries this immuneACCESS record with in-frame sequences only. Its versions omit some clonotypes, under half of them owing to an unresolved V gene in the studies checked, with the rest unexplained. The sample records millions of clones, 85% to 95% of which are singletons. Clones ranked in the top ten supply roughly 0.36% of the sample. The sample consisted of naive CD4+ T cells from PBMCs. Sample cell subset or site, as interpreted from the label and publication: CD45RA+ positively selected. Receptors were obtained from a man between 18 and 35 years old in good health. Some clones in this sample may be carry-over from other donors' samples.

The V call is TRBV2, the J call TRBJ1-5; no reliable D call. The germline V gene encodes CDR1 SNHLY and CDR2 FYNNEI. The CDR3 spans 15 residues. Trimming cost V 2 bases and J 0 bases, with 8 bases left between them. This CDR3 is CASSEIDYSNQPQHF. CDR3 nucleotides: TGTGCCAGCAGTGAAATAGATTATAGCAATCAGCCCCAGCATTTT.

The genes are TRBV7-2 and TRBJ2-1; the D is unclear. V was pared by 4 bases and J by 0 bases, with 10 bases between. Germline values: CDR1 SGHTA, CDR2 FQGNSA. The CDR3 totals 15 residues. CDR3 DNA: TGTGCCAGCAGCTCTGACCTCAGCTCCTACAATGAGCAGTTCTTC. It specifies CASSSDLSSYNEQFF.

The chain uses TRBV7-8 and TRBJ2-7, with 9 bases that match TRBD2. Germline V gene data show CDR1 as SGHVS and CDR2 as FQNEAQ. CDR3 length: 16 residues. With 5 bases clipped from V and 3 bases from J, the junction kept 11 bases outside the gene matches. The CDR3 coding sequence is TGTGCCAGCAGCGCGAAGGGTAGCGGGAGTCGCTACGAGCAGTACTTC. It is translated as CASSAKGSGSRYEQYF.

J is TRBJ2-1 and V is TRBV7-2; D unresolved. Trimming pared 0 bases from V and 1 base from J, leaving 7 bases between. CDR3 length: 15 amino acids. Germline CDR1 reads SGHTA; CDR2 reads FQGNSA. The CDR3 sequence: CASSLASMSYNEQFF. In nucleotides, the CDR3 is TGTGCCAGCAGCTTAGCGAGTATGTCCTACAATGAGCAGTTCTTC.

The J gene is TRBJ2-7, the V gene TRBV7-6, with TRBD2 matching 10 bases. Trimming took 3 bases from V and 2 from J; bases not matched to a gene: 7. CDR1 and CDR2 from the germline V gene are SGHVS and FNYEAQ. The CDR3 runs 16 residues. In DNA form, the CDR3 reads TGTGCCAGCAGCTTGGCTAGCGGGAGTAGTCCCTACGAGCAGTACTTC. It is translated as CASSLASGSSPYEQYF.

The V call is TRBV5-1, the J call TRBJ2-2; 7 positions match TRBD1. The CDR3 contains 14 residues. The V segment lost 2 bases and the J segment 3 bases; nucleotides outside the gene matches: 1. Germline V gives CDR1 SGHRS, CDR2 YFSETQ. The CDR3 sequence is CASSFTGDTGELFF. CDR3 DNA sequence: TGCGCCAGCAGCTTTACAGGGGACACCGGGGAGCTGTTTTTT.

This clone was observed a single time. The rearrangement uses TRBV28 and TRBJ2-7; 7 nucleotides line up with TRBD1. Germline V gene data show CDR1 as MDHEN and CDR2 as SYDVKM. Trimming at V came to 6 bases and at J to 3 bases, leaving 5 bases not matched to a gene. The CDR3 runs to 13 residues. The DNA for the CDR3 is TGTGCCAGCAGGCTCCGGGACAGCTACGAGCAGTACTTC. This gives the protein CASRLRDSYEQYF.

The chain links TRBV1 to TRBJ2-1; the table assigns TRBD2, which was not confirmed against the DNA. TRBV1 counts as a pseudogene. This CDR3 is built from 17 residues. The CDR3 loop reads CTSSPGEGSSRHNEQFF. The CDR3, as DNA: TGCACCAGCAGCCCGGGGGAAGGTAGTAGCAGGCACAATGAGCAGTTCTTC.

The chain is built from TRBV7-9 and TRBJ2-7; 7 bases fit TRBD1. The CDR3 totals 16 residues. Per germline, CDR1 SEHNR and CDR2 FQNEAQ (reference sequence). Germline trimming cut 0 bases from V and 0 bases from J; bases unmatched to any gene: 5. This CDR3 is CASSLAYSGGSYEQYF. The CDR3 DNA reads TGTGCCAGCAGCTTAGCTTATTCAGGGGGCTCCTACGAGCAGTACTTC.

The chain combines TRBV28 with TRBJ2-5; either TRBD1 or TRBD2 may fit D (6 bases each). Trimming cost V 7 bases and J 4 bases, with 22 bases left between them. CDR1 is MDHEN, CDR2 SYDVKM, per germline. The CDR3 covers 16 residues. The DNA for the CDR3 is TGTGCCAGCAAAACCGCCATTGGCGGAGGGGGAGAGACCCAGTACTTC. It encodes CASKTAIGGGGETQYF.

A single count supports this clone. The V gene is TRBV9, the J gene TRBJ2-1, with 9 bases aligning to TRBD2. The CDR3 runs 17 residues. V lost 4 bases, J lost 3 bases, and 11 bases stayed unmatched. Germline V CDR1 and CDR2: SGDLS, YYNGEE. The CDR3 region has the DNA TGTGCCAGCAGCCTCCAACCCCTAGCGGGACTCTACAATGAGCAGTTCTTC. This sequence encodes CASSLQPLAGLYNEQFF. The complete variable domain, with remaining parts taken from reference TRBV9 and TRBJ2-1, reads DSGVTQTPKHLITATGQRVTLRCSPRSGDLSVYWYQQSLDQGLQFLIQYYNGEERAKGNILERFSAQQFPDLHSELNLSSLELGDSALYFCASSLQPLAGLYNEQFFGPGTRLTVL.

This clone showed up just once. The J gene is TRBJ2-1, the V gene TRBV7-2; D remains ambiguous. The CDR3 consists of 15 residues. The V gene's germline CDR1 is SGHTA and CDR2 FQGNSA. Trimming stripped 5 bases from V and 0 bases from J, with 11 bases between. The CDR3 DNA is TGTGCCAGCAGCCCCGCCCTTGGCTCCTACAATGAGCAGTTCTTC. Its translation is CASSPALGSYNEQFF.

This clone was counted a single time. The chain is built from TRBV6-1 and TRBJ2-1; 7 bases match TRBD1. Germline CDR1 is MNHNS and CDR2 is SASEGT. The CDR3 runs 18 residues. V shed 3 bases and J 3 bases; nucleotides not matched to a gene: 14. The CDR3 DNA reads as TGTGCCAGCAGTGAGAAAAAGCCCGGGACAGTACTCTACAATGAGCAGTTCTTC. Protein: CASSEKKPGTVLYNEQFF.

The V call is TRBV2, the J call TRBJ1-2, with D unresolved. Germline CDR1 reads SNHLY; CDR2 reads FYNNEI. Deletions cut 5 bases from V and 6 bases from J, with 10 bases between. This CDR3 has 12 amino acids. Here the CDR3 reads CASSQYQDGYTF. As DNA, the CDR3 is TGTGCCAGCAGTCAGTACCAGGATGGCTACACCTTC.

The gene calls are TRBV5-4 and TRBJ2-4; D not certain. Germline V CDR1 and CDR2: SGHNT, YYREEE (reference sequence). With 4 bases removed from V and 0 bases from J, the gap between germline ends came to 14 bases. This CDR3 region has 16 residues. The CDR3: CASSRKTEIAKNIQYF. The CDR3 DNA is TGTGCCAGCAGCAGAAAAACAGAGATAGCCAAAAACATTCAGTACTTC.

This clone was counted once. This sequence joins TRBV5-4 and TRBJ2-1; 9 bases match TRBD2. In germline, CDR1 is SGHNT, CDR2 YYREEE (reference sequence). V dropped 10 bases and J dropped 5; count of bases not matched to a gene: 13. This CDR3 region has 15 residues. The CDR3 sequence: CAGMPNSGGNNEQFF. The CDR3 DNA reads as TGTGCCGGAATGCCTAATAGCGGGGGTAACAATGAGCAGTTCTTC.

This chain joins TRBV5-1 and TRBJ1-4; no reliable D call. The ends were cut back, 1 base at V and 8 bases at J, with 9 bases in the middle. This CDR3 has 13 amino acids. Germline V gene lookup returns CDR1 SGHRS and CDR2 YFSETQ. The CDR3 region is CASSLIQDEKLFF. CDR3 in DNA: TGCGCCAGCAGCTTGATACAAGACGAAAAACTGTTTTTT.

J is TRBJ1-1 and V is TRBV6-1, with D possibly matching TRBD1 (5 bases). Trimming stripped 0 bases from V and 2 bases from J, with 19 bases between. This CDR3 spans 18 amino acids. CDR1 is MNHNS and CDR2 is SASEGT in the germline V gene. The CDR3 bases are TGTGCCAGCAGTGAAGCGCCCCTTGGGACTCCCGATAACACTGAAGCTTTCTTT. Its protein product is CASSEAPLGTPDNTEAFF.

The chain recombines TRBV7-8 with TRBJ2-5; no clear D gene. V was shortened by 1 base and J by 3 bases, with 12 bases between the two germline ends. This CDR3 has 15 residues. CDR1 and CDR2 (germline): SGHVS, FQNEAQ. The DNA for the CDR3 is TGTGCCAGCAGCTTAGGGGCAGCACCCAAAGAGACCCAGTACTTC. As protein: CASSLGAAPKETQYF.

The chain couples TRBV28 to TRBJ2-1, with a tentative D call TRBD2 (7 bases). V was pared by 6 bases and J by 6 bases, with 18 bases between. The CDR3 totals 15 residues. Germline V gene sequence: CDR1 MDHEN, CDR2 SYDVKM. The CDR3 is CASSLGGGVSNEQFF. CDR3 DNA: TGTGCCAGCAGCCTCGGAGGGGGGGTTTCCAATGAGCAGTTCTTC.

The V and J genes are TRBV5-4 and TRBJ1-4, with a possible D match to TRBD1 (5 bases). Per germline, CDR1 SGHNT and CDR2 YYREEE (reference sequence). V was clipped by 1 base and J by 10 bases, with 8 bases between them. This CDR3 contains 12 residues. The CDR3 protein is CASSLFGGKLFF. Written as DNA, the CDR3 is TGTGCCAGCAGCTTGTTCGGGGGAAAACTGTTTTTT.

J is TRBJ1-4 and V is TRBV7-2; D is ambiguous. This CDR3 is built from 13 residues. Germline CDR1 reads SGHTA; CDR2 reads FQGNSA. V dropped 4 bases and J dropped 8 bases, with 11 bases sitting between them. The CDR3 region is CASSSVFSEKLFF. CDR3 bases: TGTGCCAGCAGCTCCGTGTTCAGCGAAAAACTGTTTTTT.

This rearrangement joins TRBV5-5 to TRBJ2-7, with D unresolved. Germline V gene lookup returns CDR1 SGHKS and CDR2 YYEKEE (reference sequence). The CDR3 totals 13 residues. V lost 4 bases, J lost 0 bases, and 8 bases lay in between. The CDR3 DNA reads TGTGCCAGCAGCCCTGGGCCCTCCTACGAGCAGTACTTC. It is translated as CASSPGPSYEQYF.

V and J are TRBV5-1 and TRBJ2-7; 13 bases map to TRBD2. CDR1 and CDR2 (germline): SGHRS, YFSETQ. This CDR3 is built from 19 residues. V trimming: 6 bases; J trimming: 4 bases; junction bases outside the gene matches: 19. CDR3 nucleotides: TGCGCCAGCACCTCGGGGCGGTGGGAACTAGCGGGAGGGCGTTACGAGCAGTACTTC. This sequence encodes CASTSGRWELAGGRYEQYF.

The V and J genes are TRBV7-2 and TRBJ1-2; 9 bases are shared with TRBD1. Germline CDR1 reads SGHTA; CDR2 reads FQGNSA. The junction had 8 bases not matched to a gene; V was cut back by 5 bases and J by 4 bases. CDR3 length: 15 residues. The CDR3 DNA follows: TGTGCCAGCAGCCTGGGCGGACAGGGGTTCTATGGCTACACCTTC. Its translation: CASSLGGQGFYGYTF.

Comments on this clone: This CDR3 is also generated by other DNA sequences in the sample. The chain recombines TRBV5-1 with TRBJ1-1, with 7 bases lining up with TRBD1. CDR1 SGHRS and CDR2 YFSETQ come from the germline V gene. CDR3 length: 15 amino acids. J was trimmed by 2 bases and V by 0 bases; bases with no gene match: 4. The CDR3 DNA reads as TGCGCCAGCAGCTTGGTTGGGACAGATAACACTGAAGCTTTCTTT. It codes for CASSLVGTDNTEAFF.

This clone occurred a few times. The gene calls are TRBV7-6 and TRBJ2-5, with D perhaps TRBD2 (5 bases). From germline, CDR1 is SGHVS and CDR2 FNYEAQ. With 5 bases removed from V and 5 bases from J, the gap between germline ends came to 18 bases. The length of the CDR3 is 15 residues. The CDR3 loop reads CASSPRSATGETQYF. The CDR3 region has the DNA TGTGCCAGCAGCCCCAGATCCGCGACGGGGGAGACCCAGTACTTC.

V usage is TRBV7-9 and J usage is TRBJ1-1; 7 nucleotides line up with TRBD1. The CDR3 consists of 15 residues. Trimming removed 3 bases from V and 4 bases from J; junction bases left unmatched: 8. Germline V gives CDR1 SEHNR, CDR2 FQNEAQ (reference sequence). The CDR3, as DNA: TGTGCCAGCAGCTTCTCGACAGGGTCGGGCACTGAAGCTTTCTTT. The encoded protein is CASSFSTGSGTEAFF.

The chain employs TRBV4-1 and TRBJ2-7, with 11 bases matching TRBD2. The trim removed 5 bases at V and 2 bases at J, leaving 11 bases unmatched. CDR1 and CDR2 (germline): MGHRA, YSYEKL. CDR3 length: 17 residues. Here the CDR3 reads CASSARSGLADTYEQYF. CDR3 in DNA: TGCGCCAGCAGCGCCCGTTCGGGACTAGCGGATACCTACGAGCAGTACTTC.